These 10 T cell receptor beta chains were sequenced from one sample in a study of T-cell reconstitution after alpha-beta-depleted transplantation in children. Construction of the TCRbeta library involved unique molecular identifiers. MiXCR was run by TCRdb on the PCR reads, yielding one entry per CDR3 protein. This sample has about 640,000 distinct CDR3 sequences, with 13% found just once. Sequenced material: PBMCs, mostly from graft donor cells, taken 360 days after TCRalphabeta/CD19-depleted stem cell transplant. These receptors all stem from a male patient younger than 18 who had a stem cell transplant for acute myeloid leukemia, so the T cells may come from the graft donor.

This clonotype was seen ten or more times. The chain carries TRBV20-1 and TRBJ2-3, with 8 bases aligning to TRBD2. The V and J ends lost 6 bases and 2 bases, in that order; junction bases with no gene match: 7. The CDR3 covers 14 residues. Germline V gene data show CDR1 as DFQATT and CDR2 as SNEGSKA (reference sequence). The CDR3 sequence is CSAVLAAITDTQYF. In DNA, the CDR3 is TGCAGTGCAGTACTAGCGGCTATCACAGATACGCAGTATTTT.

The sample holds many counts of this clonotype. This chain joins TRBV5-1 and TRBJ2-3; D is ambiguous. CDR3 size: 16 residues. V lost 0 bases, J lost 2 bases, and 13 bases lay in between. Per the germline V gene, CDR1 is SGHRS and CDR2 is YFSETQ. The CDR3 nucleotides read TGCGCCAGCAGCTTGGGTGTACAGCGCTTCACAGATACGCAGTATTTT. This encodes CASSLGVQRFTDTQYF.

There are many counts of this clonotype. V is TRBV4-2 and J is TRBJ2-7; 13 bases are shared with TRBD2. The CDR3 sequence is 14 residues long. Germline V gene data show CDR1 as LGHNA and CDR2 as YNFKEQ. Germline trimming cut 4 bases from V and 6 bases from J; bases unmatched to any gene: 3. The CDR3 spells CASSRGTSGTEQYF. The CDR3 region has the DNA TGTGCCAGCAGCCGTGGGACTAGCGGGACCGAGCAGTACTTC.

The chain carries TRBV7-2 and TRBJ2-7; the D gene is possibly TRBD2 (6 bases). The CDR3 contains 16 residues. V lost 4 bases, J lost 6 bases, and 22 bases lay in between. CDR1 and CDR2 from the germline V gene are SGHTA and FQGNSA. The CDR3 DNA sequence: TGTGCCAGCAGCTCCTGGGACCCCCGGGAGTTACGCGAGCAGTACTTC. It encodes CASSSWDPRELREQYF.

This clonotype was recorded at least ten times. The V gene is TRBV29-1, the J gene TRBJ2-7; D is perhaps TRBD1 or TRBD2 (7 bases each). The CDR3 sequence is 15 residues long. From germline, CDR1 is SQVTM and CDR2 ANQGSEA. V was cut by 3 bases and J by 4 bases, with 19 bases left in between. In nucleotides, the CDR3 is TGCAGCGTTGATGCGGGGGTGAACAGGGGATACGAGCAGTACTTC. Translated: CSVDAGVNRGYEQYF.

This rearrangement joins TRBV12-3 or TRBV12-4 to TRBJ2-5; TRBD2 aligns across 9 bases. CDR3 size: 15 residues. J was trimmed by 5 bases and V by 4 bases; bases with no gene match: 8. The CDR3 reads CASSSVRGGVETQYF. DNA of the CDR3: TGTGCCAGCAGTTCAGTCCGCGGGGGGGTGGAGACCCAGTACTTC.

There are many counts of this clonotype. The gene calls are TRBV7-3 and TRBJ2-1, with D perhaps matching TRBD2 (5 bases). The CDR3 covers 17 residues. V lost 3 bases and J 3 bases, leaving 18 bases between the germline ends. Germline V gene sequence: CDR1 SGHTA, CDR2 FQGTGA. This chain's CDR3 is CASSFIRRPDGYNEQFF. The DNA for the CDR3 is TGTGCCAGCAGCTTTATCCGGAGGCCGGATGGCTACAATGAGCAGTTCTTC.

This clonotype appeared many times. The chain couples TRBV25-1 to TRBJ2-7, with D hard to call. V lost 7 bases and J 2 bases, leaving 12 bases between the germline ends. CDR3 size: 13 residues. Per the germline V gene, CDR1 is MGHDK and CDR2 is SYGVNS. The CDR3 protein is CASILPWPYEQYF. The CDR3 DNA sequence: TGTGCCAGCATCCTCCCCTGGCCCTACGAGCAGTACTTC.

The table lists this clonotype with a few counts. The V gene is TRBV7-2, the J gene TRBJ2-7, with D perhaps TRBD2 (5 bases). CDR3 length: 13 amino acids. Germline CDR1 reads SGHTA; CDR2 reads FQGNSA. V gave up 5 bases and J gave up 4 bases, with 12 bases separating them. This CDR3 reads CASSAIARYEQYF. CDR3 in DNA: TGTGCCAGCAGCGCGATAGCGAGGTACGAGCAGTACTTC.

This clonotype was counted ten times or more. V and J are TRBV9 and TRBJ2-3; 10 positions agree with TRBD2. This CDR3 spans 16 amino acids. After removal of 0 bases from V and 5 bases from J, the junction contained 6 bases not matched to a gene. Germline assignment: CDR1 SGDLS and CDR2 YYNGEE. The CDR3 DNA sequence: TGTGCCAGCAGCGTAGTCCTAGCGGGAGAGCGAGATACGCAGTATTTT. This encodes CASSVVLAGERDTQYF.